One sample yielded the 20 T cell receptor beta chains listed below, sequenced in a study of regulatory T cells in long-lasting Graves disease. Noted time point: newly diagnosed GD, antithyroid drugs for less than 3 months. Construction of the TCR library relied on RNA isolated from PBMCs. Arm-PCR of CDR3 regions and iRepertoire HTBI primers were the basis on which TCR beta libraries were built. TCRdb re-analysed the multiplex PCR reads in MiXCR, keeping a single row per CDR3 protein. The data contain some 340,000 distinct CDR3 sequences, 10% to 15% of them seen just once; the ten biggest clones take up approximately 19%. This same sample was also part of a study on T cells in Graves' hyperthyroidism and ophthalmopathy.

The specimen was peripheral blood mononuclear cells (PBMCs), collected at new diagnosis, from a patient treated with antithyroid drugs. The receptors were sampled from a woman aged 18-29 years with Graves disease.

Many counts were recorded for this clonotype. The CDR3 DNA reads TGTGCCAGCAGATCCGACGGAAACACCGGGGAGCTGTTTTTT. Its translation is CASRSDGNTGELFF. The chain employs TRBV6-1 and TRBJ2-2; D not resolved. Germline V gene sequence: CDR1 MNHNS, CDR2 SASEGT. V gave up 6 bases and J gave up 2 bases, with 10 bases separating them. This CDR3 contains 14 residues.

This sequence joins TRBV20-1 and TRBJ1-1; TRBD1 agrees at 7 bases. This CDR3 contains 15 residues. Looked up from germline, CDR1 is DFQATT and CDR2 is SNEGSKA (reference sequence). The trim removed 0 bases at V and 1 base at J, leaving 5 bases unmatched. In DNA, the CDR3 is TGCAGTGCTAGAGATGAGGGGACAGCGAACACTGAAGCTTTCTTT. Amino acid sequence: CSARDEGTANTEAFF.

This chain uses TRBV20-1 with TRBJ1-4; D unclear. The CDR3 is 13 amino acids. Germline CDR1 and CDR2: DFQATT and SNEGSKA (reference sequence). Trimming took off 7 bases at V and 0 bases at J, with 9 bases between the two ends. The CDR3 loop reads CSVQVATNEKLFF. As DNA, the CDR3 is TGCAGTGTGCAGGTAGCAACTAATGAAAAACTGTTTTTT.

V and J are TRBV12-3 or TRBV12-4 and TRBJ1-1; D possibly corresponds to TRBD1 (5 bases). Deletions cut 7 bases from V and 2 bases from J, with 14 bases between. The CDR3 consists of 14 residues. The CDR3 bases are TGTGCCAGCATATTGAGGGGATTTAACACTGAAGCTTTCTTT. This translates into CASILRGFNTEAFF.

This clonotype was recorded many times. The chain links TRBV2 to TRBJ2-5; 8 nucleotides agree with TRBD1. The J call is in doubt because the DNA end fits TRBJ2-1 better. CDR3 length: 14 residues. The V gene's germline CDR1 is SNHLY and CDR2 FYNNEI. The CDR3 loop reads CASSDRQGYDEQFF. The CDR3 nucleotides are TGTGCCAGCAGCGATCGACAGGGGTACGATGAGCAGTTCTTC.

There are many counts of this clonotype. The chain recombines TRBV20-1 with TRBJ2-3; D assignment may be TRBD1 or TRBD2 (5 bases each). CDR3 length: 12 amino acids. V was cut by 1 base and J by 6 bases, with 8 bases left in between. Germline V gene lookup returns CDR1 DFQATT and CDR2 SNEGSKA (reference sequence). The CDR3 coding sequence is TGCAGTGCTAGAGCCGAGGGGGATACGCAGTATTTT. This codes for CSARAEGDTQYF.

The chain employs TRBV4-2 and TRBJ2-1; D is unresolved. The V end was cut by 1 base, the J end by 10 bases, with 14 bases between. Germline V gene data show CDR1 as LGHNA and CDR2 as YNFKEQ. The CDR3 spans 14 residues. For the CDR3, the DNA is TGTGCCAGCAGCCAAGTGGTTTGGGTCGACGAGCAGTTCTTC. Translation: CASSQVVWVDEQFF.

This clonotype was found once. A much larger clone is a single base away; this may be a read error. The chain recombines TRBV9 with TRBJ1-1; a weak D match, TRBD1 (5 bases). Deletions cut 4 bases from V and 4 bases from J, with 17 bases between. The germline V gene encodes CDR1 SGDLS and CDR2 YYNGEE. The CDR3 loop spans 15 amino acids. The CDR3 coding sequence is TGTGCCAGCAGCCACGGGACCATGCGGAGCACTGAAGCTTTCTTT. It specifies CASSHGTMRSTEAFF.

This clonotype has just a few counts. The DNA for the CDR3 is TGCGCCAGCAGCCAAGAGTACGAGCAGTACTTC. It yields the protein CASSQEYEQYF. This sequence joins TRBV4-1 and TRBJ2-7; D gene unclear. Trimming removed 0 bases from V and 4 bases from J, with 1 base in between. In germline, CDR1 is MGHRA, CDR2 YSYEKL. This CDR3 comprises 11 residues.

This clonotype has a count of ten or more. J is TRBJ2-3 and V is TRBV2, with 11 bases fitting TRBD1. J was trimmed by 2 bases and V by 6 bases; bases with no gene match: 16. Germline V gene lookup returns CDR1 SNHLY and CDR2 FYNNEI. The CDR3 spans 19 residues. DNA of the CDR3: TGTGCCAGCAGCCAATCCGGACAGGGGGCATGGGAGTCCACAGATACGCAGTATTTT. Its translation: CASSQSGQGAWESTDTQYF.

This clonotype showed up many times. V is TRBV13 and J is TRBJ1-2, with D possibly matching TRBD1 (6 bases). The V gene lost 5 bases and the J gene lost 12 bases, with 16 bases spanning the gap. The CDR3 loop spans 12 amino acids. Germline assignment: CDR1 PRHDT and CDR2 FYEKMQ (reference sequence). The DNA for the CDR3 is TGTGCCAGCAGCGCAGGGGAACCGGCCGACACCTTC. Protein product: CASSAGEPADTF. Complete variable domain (other parts from reference TRBV13 and TRBJ1-2): AAGVIQSPRHLIKEKRETATLKCYPIPRHDTVYWYQQGPGQDPQFLISFYEKMQSDKGSIPDRFSAQQFSDYHSELNMSSLELGDSALYFCASSAGEPADTFGSGTRLTVV.

This clonotype appeared many times. The rearrangement uses TRBV30 and TRBJ2-7, with D possibly TRBD2 on 6 matching bases. V was cut by 0 bases and J by 6 bases, with 9 bases left in between. This CDR3 is 12 amino acids long. CDR1 and CDR2 (germline): GTSNPN, SVGIG (reference sequence). As DNA, the CDR3 is TGTGCCTGGAGTGTACTAGCTGGCGAGCAGTACGTC. Its translation is CAWSVLAGEQYV.

This clonotype was picked up many times. The rearrangement uses TRBV11-2 and TRBJ2-1; 9 positions agree with TRBD2. The tail of the sequence fits TRBJ2-5 better, so the J call may be wrong. This CDR3 contains 18 residues. Germline V CDR1 and CDR2: SGHAT, FQNNGV. CDR3 loop: CASSLVGGGRAFRETQYF. The CDR3 nucleotides read TGTGCCAGCAGCTTAGTAGGTGGCGGGAGGGCCTTTCGGGAGACCCAGTACTTC.

This clonotype was picked up many times. The chain recombines TRBV3-1 with TRBJ2-1, with unresolved D. Per the germline V gene, CDR1 is LGHDT and CDR2 is YNNKEL (reference sequence). V was trimmed by 5 bases and J by 6 bases, leaving 5 bases between them. This CDR3 is built from 11 residues. CDR3 DNA sequence: TGTGCCAGCAGCGTTTTCAATGAGCAGTTCTTC. Protein: CASSVFNEQFF.

At least ten counts were recorded for this clonotype. This chain links TRBV6-2 or TRBV6-3 with TRBJ2-5; 7 bases align to TRBD1. V lost 6 bases to trimming and J lost 0 bases; unmatched junction nucleotides: 7. Per the germline V gene, CDR1 is MNHEY and CDR2 is SVGEGT. The CDR3 sequence is 15 residues long. The CDR3 DNA sequence: TGTGCCAGCAGAAAACAGGGGTCCTACCAAGAGACCCAGTACTTC. Its protein product is CASRKQGSYQETQYF.

This sequence joins TRBV7-6 and TRBJ1-1, with TRBD1 as a possible D gene (5 bases). Germline V gene data show CDR1 as SGHVS and CDR2 as FNYEAQ. The CDR3 spans 16 residues. With 3 bases removed from V and 0 bases from J, the gap between germline ends came to 14 bases. In nucleotides, the CDR3 is TGTGCCAGCAGCTTTTCAGGGAGTCGGATGAACACTGAAGCTTTCTTT. It yields the protein CASSFSGSRMNTEAFF.

This clonotype was picked up a small number of times. The rearrangement joins TRBV6-1 to TRBJ2-7, with 11 bases fitting TRBD1. The CDR3 contains 16 residues. In germline, CDR1 is MNHNS, CDR2 SASEGT. Unmatched junction bases numbered 9, after V lost 6 bases and J lost 2 bases. Here the CDR3 reads CASSPRSGQGAYEQYV. DNA of the CDR3: TGTGCCAGCAGCCCGAGGTCGGGACAGGGGGCCTACGAGCAGTACGTC.

This clonotype has just a few counts. The chain joins TRBV27 to TRBJ2-7, with TRBD2 identical over 9 bases. Germline V gene sequence: CDR1 MNHEY, CDR2 SMNVEV (reference sequence). This CDR3 region has 15 residues. V was clipped by 4 bases and J by 2 bases; unmatched bases: 6. The DNA of the CDR3 is TGTGCCAGCAGTTCATATAGCGGGAGCACCTACGAGCAGTACTTC. It is translated as CASSSYSGSTYEQYF.

This clonotype was recorded at least ten times. The chain joins TRBV15 to TRBJ1-1, with a weak D call TRBD1 (5 bases). The CDR3 has 13 residues. V lost 8 bases to trimming and J lost 0 bases, with 10 bases between them. Germline V CDR1 and CDR2: LNHNV, YYDKDF (reference sequence). The CDR3 DNA sequence: TGTGCCACCCGGGACCAAATGAACACTGAAGCTTTCTTT. Residues: CATRDQMNTEAFF.

This clonotype was picked up many times. This sequence joins TRBV7-2 and TRBJ2-1; TRBD1 might be the D (6 bases). This CDR3 has 14 residues. V lost 6 bases and J 6 bases, leaving 15 bases between the germline ends. From germline, CDR1 is SGHTA and CDR2 FQGNSA. CDR3 nucleotide sequence: TGTGCCAGCAGGGGGGCTATGACCCGCAATGAGCAGTTCTTC. Protein: CASRGAMTRNEQFF.